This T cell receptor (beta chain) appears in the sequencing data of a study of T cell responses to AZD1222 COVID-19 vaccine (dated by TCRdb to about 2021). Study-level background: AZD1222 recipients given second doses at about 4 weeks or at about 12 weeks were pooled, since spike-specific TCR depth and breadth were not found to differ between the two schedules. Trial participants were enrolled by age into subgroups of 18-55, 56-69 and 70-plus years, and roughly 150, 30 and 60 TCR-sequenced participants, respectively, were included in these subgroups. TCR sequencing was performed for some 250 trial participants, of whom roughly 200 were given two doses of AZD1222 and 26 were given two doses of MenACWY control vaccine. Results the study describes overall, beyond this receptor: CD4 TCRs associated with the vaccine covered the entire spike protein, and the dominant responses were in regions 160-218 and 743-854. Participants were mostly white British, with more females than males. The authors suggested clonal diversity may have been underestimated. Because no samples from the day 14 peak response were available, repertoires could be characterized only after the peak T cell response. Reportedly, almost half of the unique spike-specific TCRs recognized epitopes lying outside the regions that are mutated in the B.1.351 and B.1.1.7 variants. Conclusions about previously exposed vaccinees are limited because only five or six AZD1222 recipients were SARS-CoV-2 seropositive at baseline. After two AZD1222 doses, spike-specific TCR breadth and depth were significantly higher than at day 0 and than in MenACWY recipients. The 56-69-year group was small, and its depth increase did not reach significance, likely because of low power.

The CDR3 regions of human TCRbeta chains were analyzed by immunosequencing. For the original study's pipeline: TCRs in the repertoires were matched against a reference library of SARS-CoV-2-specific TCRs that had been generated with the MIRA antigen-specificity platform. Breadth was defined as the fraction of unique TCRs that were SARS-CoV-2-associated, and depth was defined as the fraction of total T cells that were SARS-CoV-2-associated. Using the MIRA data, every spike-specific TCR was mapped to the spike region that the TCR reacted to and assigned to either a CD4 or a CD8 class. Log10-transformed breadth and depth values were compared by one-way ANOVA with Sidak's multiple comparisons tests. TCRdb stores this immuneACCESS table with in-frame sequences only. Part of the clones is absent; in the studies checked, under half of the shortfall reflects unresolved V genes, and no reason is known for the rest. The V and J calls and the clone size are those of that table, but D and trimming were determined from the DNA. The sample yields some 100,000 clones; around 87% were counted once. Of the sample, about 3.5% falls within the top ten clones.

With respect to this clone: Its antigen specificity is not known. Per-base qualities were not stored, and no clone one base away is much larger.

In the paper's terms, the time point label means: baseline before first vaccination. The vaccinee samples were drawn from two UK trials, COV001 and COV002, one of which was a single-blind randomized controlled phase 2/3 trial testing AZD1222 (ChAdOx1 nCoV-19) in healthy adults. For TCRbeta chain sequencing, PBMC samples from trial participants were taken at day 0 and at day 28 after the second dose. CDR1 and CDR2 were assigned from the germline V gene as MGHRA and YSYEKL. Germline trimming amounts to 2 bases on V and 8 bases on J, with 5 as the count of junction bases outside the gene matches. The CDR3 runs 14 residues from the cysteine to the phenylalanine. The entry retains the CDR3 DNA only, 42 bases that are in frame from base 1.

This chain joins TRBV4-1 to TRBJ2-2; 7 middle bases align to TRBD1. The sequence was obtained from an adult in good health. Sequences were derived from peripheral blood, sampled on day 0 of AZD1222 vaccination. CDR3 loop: CASSQPTTGGELFF. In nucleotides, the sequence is TGCGCCAGCAGCCAACCGACGACAGGGGGGGAGCTGTTTTTT.